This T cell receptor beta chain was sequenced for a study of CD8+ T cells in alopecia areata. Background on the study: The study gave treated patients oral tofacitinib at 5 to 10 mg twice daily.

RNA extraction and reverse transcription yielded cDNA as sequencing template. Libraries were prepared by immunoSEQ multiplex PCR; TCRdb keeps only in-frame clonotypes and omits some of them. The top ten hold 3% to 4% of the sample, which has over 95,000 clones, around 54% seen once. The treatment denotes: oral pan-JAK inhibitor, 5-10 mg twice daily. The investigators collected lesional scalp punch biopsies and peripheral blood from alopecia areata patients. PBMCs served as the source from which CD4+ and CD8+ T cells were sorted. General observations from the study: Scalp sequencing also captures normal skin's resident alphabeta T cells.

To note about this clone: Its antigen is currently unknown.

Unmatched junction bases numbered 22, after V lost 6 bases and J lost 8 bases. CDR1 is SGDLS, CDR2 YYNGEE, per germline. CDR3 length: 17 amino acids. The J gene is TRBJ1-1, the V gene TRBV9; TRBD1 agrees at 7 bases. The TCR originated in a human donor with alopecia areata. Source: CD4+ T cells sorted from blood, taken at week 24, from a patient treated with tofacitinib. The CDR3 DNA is TGTGCCAGCAAAAAGGGGGCGGGGAAGATACTTGAGGACGAAGCTTTCTTT. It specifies CASKKGAGKILEDEAFF.